This T cell receptor beta chain emerged from a study of T cell changes during pregnancy in multiple sclerosis. Clones were sequenced by immunoSEQ multiplex PCR, and TCRdb holds only the in-frame ones, with some missing. The sample includes about 73,000 clones, 85% to 95% of them seen just once. The V and J ends lost 3 bases and 2 bases, in that order; junction bases with no gene match: 8. The CDR3 is made up of 17 amino acids. Germline V gene lookup returns CDR1 LNHDA and CDR2 SQIVND (reference sequence). The TCR sequence derives from a female donor in good health, enrolled as a control in a pregnancy study. Sample: peripheral blood, taken in the third trimester of pregnancy. The V and J genes are TRBV19 and TRBJ2-1, with 9 nucleotides matching TRBD1. CDR3 in amino acids: CASSMGFGTGTYNEQFF. CDR3 DNA: TGTGCCAGTAGTATGGGTTTCGGGACAGGGACCTACAATGAGCAGTTCTTC.